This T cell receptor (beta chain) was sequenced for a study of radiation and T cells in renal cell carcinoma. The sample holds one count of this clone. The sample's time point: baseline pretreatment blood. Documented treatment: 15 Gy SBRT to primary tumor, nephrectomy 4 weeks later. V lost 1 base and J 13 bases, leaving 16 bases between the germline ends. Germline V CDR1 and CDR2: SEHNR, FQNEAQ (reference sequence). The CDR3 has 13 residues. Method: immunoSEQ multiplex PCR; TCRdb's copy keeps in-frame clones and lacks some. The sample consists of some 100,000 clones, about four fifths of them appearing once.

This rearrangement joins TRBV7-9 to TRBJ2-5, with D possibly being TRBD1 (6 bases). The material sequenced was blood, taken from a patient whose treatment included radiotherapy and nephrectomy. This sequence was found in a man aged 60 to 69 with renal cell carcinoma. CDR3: CASSLEGVGIRYF. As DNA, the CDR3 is TGTGCCAGCAGCTTAGAGGGGGTGGGGATCCGGTACTTC.